The 25 T cell receptor beta chains below all came from one sample that was sequenced in a study of blood T cell repertoires in COVID-19. Here immunoSEQ multiplex PCR was the method, and the copy in TCRdb shows in-frame clones only, minus some. In the table there are under 300,000 clones, 86% of which are singletons. Sequencing used peripheral blood. These receptors all come from a man in his 60s with acute or convalescent COVID-19.

V and J are TRBV19 and TRBJ1-1, with TRBD1 identical over 7 bases. The CDR3 consists of 14 residues. V gave up 3 bases and J gave up 7 bases; unmatched junction bases: 8. Germline CDR1 LNHDA, CDR2 SQIVND (reference sequence). The CDR3 DNA reads TGTGCCAGTAGTATGGGGGGACAGTCTTATGAAGCTTTCTTT. It specifies CASSMGGQSYEAFF.

The chain couples TRBV9 to TRBJ2-1, with D possibly matching TRBD1 (6 bases). CDR3 length: 13 amino acids. Germline V CDR1 and CDR2: SGDLS, YYNGEE. V was shortened by 2 bases and J by 8 bases, with 11 bases between the two germline ends. The CDR3 DNA sequence: TGTGCCAGCAGCGTTGGACAGATAGATGAGCAGTTCTTC. Its protein product is CASSVGQIDEQFF.

This clone was seen a few times. The J gene is TRBJ1-2, the V gene TRBV7-9, with 9 nucleotides matching TRBD1. Germline V gene sequence: CDR1 SEHNR, CDR2 FQNEAQ (reference sequence). V lost 4 bases and J lost 0; bases outside the gene matches: 6. The CDR3 loop spans 16 amino acids. The CDR3 spells CASSSRDREANYGYTF. In DNA form, the CDR3 reads TGTGCCAGCAGCTCCCGGGACAGGGAGGCTAACTATGGCTACACCTTC.

The chain carries TRBV14 and TRBJ1-1; tentatively, D is TRBD1 (6 bases). Deletions cut 2 bases from V and 4 bases from J, with 23 bases between. Germline-derived CDR1 and CDR2 are SGHDN and FVKESK. The CDR3 loop spans 18 amino acids. The CDR3 DNA reads TGTGCCAGCAGCCAATTTAAGTGGGCTTGGGGAGGGGGCACTGAAGCTTTCTTT. Translating gives CASSQFKWAWGGGTEAFF. Filled out from reference TRBV14 and TRBJ1-1, the complete variable domain reads EAGVTQFPSHSVIEKGQTVTLRCDPISGHDNLYWYRRVMGKEIKFLLHFVKESKQDESGMPNNRFLAERTGGTYSTLKVQPAELEDSGVYFCASSQFKWAWGGGTEAFFGQGTRLTVV.

This clone was observed once. CDR3 bases: TGTGCCAGCAGCTCCCGACAGGGCGGCACAGATACGCAGTATTTT. As protein: CASSSRQGGTDTQYF. This chain connects TRBV7-2 to TRBJ2-3; 7 bases map to TRBD1. The germline V gene has CDR1 SGHTA and CDR2 FQGNSA. There are 15 residues in the CDR3. The V and J ends lost 4 bases and 1 base, in that order; junction bases with no gene match: 5. Full variable domain (remainder filled in from reference TRBV7-2 and TRBJ2-3): GAGVSQSPSNKVTEKGKDVELRCDPISGHTALYWYRQSLGQGLEFLIYFQGNSAPDKSGLPSDRFSAERTGGSVSTLTIQRTQQEDSAVYLCASSSRQGGTDTQYFGPGTRLTVL.

This rearrangement joins TRBV6-6 to TRBJ2-1; 13 nucleotides line up with TRBD2. Germline values: CDR1 MNHNY, CDR2 SVGAGI (reference sequence). The CDR3 spans 19 residues. V shed 5 bases, J shed 8 bases, and the junction held 18 bases outside the gene matches. As DNA, the CDR3 is TGTGCCAGCAGTCCTCGGTTAAGACTAGCGGGAGGTAAAGGCCATGAGCAGTTCTTC. This gives the protein CASSPRLRLAGGKGHEQFF.

This chain uses TRBV15 with TRBJ1-1; a weak D match, TRBD1 (6 bases). The CDR3 contains 15 residues. Germline lookup yields CDR1 LNHNV and CDR2 YYDKDF (reference sequence). Trimming cost V 5 bases and J 3 bases, with 16 bases left between them. The DNA for the CDR3 is TGTGCCACCAGCCCCCCTCAGGGGAGTTACACTGAAGCTTTCTTT. It encodes CATSPPQGSYTEAFF. Together with reference TRBV15 and TRBJ1-1, the CDR3 gives the full variable domain: DAMVIQNPRYQVTQFGKPVTLSCSQTLNHNVMYWYQQKSSQAPKLLFHYYDKDFNNEADTPDNFQSRRPNTSFCFLDIRSPGLGDTAMYLCATSPPQGSYTEAFFGQGTRLTVV.

This rearrangement joins TRBV28 to TRBJ1-5; D may be TRBD1 (5 bases). The CDR3 has 15 residues. The germline CDR1 and CDR2 sequences are MDHEN and SYDVKM. Deletions cut 4 bases from V and 7 bases from J, with 17 bases between. In DNA, the CDR3 is TGTGCCAGCAGTTACAATGGCGCAGGGCTCCAGCCCCAGCATTTT. Its translation: CASSYNGAGLQPQHF. The variable domain in full, with the rest retrieved from reference TRBV28 and TRBJ1-5, is DVKVTQSSRYLVKRTGEKVFLECVQDMDHENMFWYRQDPGLGLRLIYFSYDVKMKEKGDIPEGYSVSREKKERFSLILESASTNQTSMYLCASSYNGAGLQPQHFGDGTRLSIL.

The chain links TRBV28 to TRBJ2-1, with 9 bases that match TRBD1. This CDR3 contains 13 residues. V shed 9 bases, J shed 5 bases, and the junction held 5 bases outside the gene matches. The germline V gene has CDR1 MDHEN and CDR2 SYDVKM. The CDR3 reads CASTGGPNNEQFF. In nucleotides, the CDR3 is TGTGCCAGTACAGGGGGCCCGAACAATGAGCAGTTCTTC.

The chain is built from TRBV19 and TRBJ1-5, with 7 nucleotides matching TRBD1. Germline CDR1 and CDR2: LNHDA and SQIVND (reference sequence). The CDR3 is made up of 14 amino acids. After removal of 4 bases from V and 6 bases from J, the junction contained 6 bases not matched to a gene. CDR3 in amino acids: CASSTKGTAQPQHF. CDR3 bases: TGTGCCAGTAGTACCAAGGGGACAGCTCAGCCCCAGCATTTT.

The CDR3 region has the DNA TGCGCCAGCAGCTCCGGACAGGCAGCTTTGGGGCAGTACTTC. It encodes CASSSGQAALGQYF. The chain couples TRBV5-1 to TRBJ2-7; 7 bases map to TRBD1. There are 14 residues in the CDR3. The V and J ends lost 3 bases and 9 bases, in that order; junction bases with no gene match: 12. Per the germline V gene, CDR1 is SGHRS and CDR2 is YFSETQ. Supplemented by reference TRBV5-1 and TRBJ2-7, the full variable domain reads KAGVTQTPRYLIKTRGQQVTLSCSPISGHRSVSWYQQTPGQGLQFLFEYFSETQRNKGNFPGRFSGRQFSNSRSEMNVSTLELGDSALYLCASSSGQAALGQYFGPGTRLTVT.

The chain is built from TRBV11-3 and TRBJ2-1; D unclear. V shed 5 bases and J shed 7 bases, with 18 bases lying between them. In germline, CDR1 is SGHNT, CDR2 YENEEA. The CDR3 is 15 residues long. The CDR3 loop is CASSNPGSNLNEQFF. The CDR3 DNA reads TGTGCCAGCAGCAACCCCGGGTCAAACCTAAATGAGCAGTTCTTC. Combining the CDR3 with reference TRBV11-3 and TRBJ2-1 gives the whole variable domain EAGVVQSPRYKIIEKKQPVAFWCNPISGHNTLYWYLQNLGQGPELLIRYENEEAVDDSQLPKDRFSAERLKGVDSTLKIQPAELGDSAVYLCASSNPGSNLNEQFFGPGTRLTVL.

The CDR3 region has the DNA TGTGCCAGCAGCTTAGTTGGGGGAGGGGGGTACAATGAGCAGTTCTTC. This sequence encodes CASSLVGGGGYNEQFF. The chain joins TRBV7-6 to TRBJ2-1, with D possibly matching TRBD2 (7 bases). Germline loops: CDR1 SGHVS, CDR2 FNYEAQ. CDR3 size: 16 residues. Between the trimmed V and J ends, which lost 1 base and 4 bases, there was a span of 14 bases.

Regarding this clone: Other DNA variants within this sample encode the same CDR3. The V gene is TRBV6-2 or TRBV6-3, the J gene TRBJ2-3; D unclear. In germline, CDR1 is MNHEY, CDR2 SVGEGT. This CDR3 comprises 14 residues. V lost 2 bases to trimming and J lost 0 bases, with 6 bases between them. The CDR3 nucleotides are TGTGCCAGCAGTTACGGTAGCAGCACAGATACGCAGTATTTT. Protein: CASSYGSSTDTQYF.

The chain combines TRBV5-4 with TRBJ2-7; the D gene is possibly TRBD2 (6 bases). V gave up 3 bases and J gave up 3 bases, with 16 bases separating them. Per germline, CDR1 SGHNT and CDR2 YYREEE (reference sequence). This CDR3 is built from 15 residues. CDR3 in DNA: TGTGCCAGCAGCTGGCGGGGCAGATCCCTCTACGAGCAGTACTTC. It specifies CASSWRGRSLYEQYF.

In regard to this clone: Other DNA sequences in the sample encode the same CDR3. The genes are TRBV30 and TRBJ2-2, with 9 positions matching TRBD1. The CDR3 loop spans 15 amino acids. V dropped 1 base and J dropped 4; count of bases not matched to a gene: 4. CDR1 is GTSNPN, CDR2 SVGIG, per germline (reference sequence). The CDR3 here is CAWSGDRGGTGELFF. In DNA, the CDR3 is TGTGCCTGGAGTGGCGACAGGGGGGGCACCGGGGAGCTGTTTTTT.

V usage is TRBV10-2 and J usage is TRBJ2-5, with TRBD2 matching over 9 bases. J gave up 4 bases and V 4 bases, and 7 bases lay outside the gene matches. Germline V gene sequence: CDR1 WSHSY, CDR2 SAAADI. The CDR3 consists of 15 residues. CDR3 in DNA: TGCGCCAGCAGTGTGGGCGGGAGGGCCCGAGAGACCCAGTACTTC. This gives the protein CASSVGGRARETQYF.

This chain uses TRBV2 with TRBJ2-7, with D tentatively TRBD1 (5 bases). Trimming pared 8 bases from V and 4 bases from J, leaving 18 bases between. In germline, CDR1 is SNHLY, CDR2 FYNNEI. This CDR3 is built from 14 residues. CDR3 region: CASVEQDFFYEQYF. CDR3 sequence (DNA): TGTGCCAGCGTCGAACAGGATTTTTTTTACGAGCAGTACTTC.

V and J are TRBV7-6 and TRBJ2-5; D perhaps matches TRBD2 (6 bases). CDR3 length: 15 residues. Germline CDR1 reads SGHVS; CDR2 reads FNYEAQ. V was shortened by 5 bases and J by 2 bases, with 15 bases between the two germline ends. The CDR3 nucleotides read TGTGCCAGCAGCCCCCTGCCAGGGAGGCAAGAGACCCAGTACTTC. Its translation: CASSPLPGRQETQYF. Variable domain in full (rest from reference TRBV7-6 and TRBJ2-5): GAGVSQSPRYKVTKRGQDVALRCDPISGHVSLYWYRQALGQGPEFLTYFNYEAQQDKSGLPNDRFSAERPEGSISTLTIQRTEQRDSAMYRCASSPLPGRQETQYFGPGTRLLVL.

The chain has TRBV18 and TRBJ2-2; 9 nucleotides agree with TRBD1. This CDR3 is 15 amino acids long. J lost 6 bases, V lost 4 bases, and 6 bases had no gene match. Germline CDR1 and CDR2: KGHSH and LQKENI. The CDR3 region has the DNA TGTGCCAGCTCACTGCCGGGACAGGGCTCCGGGGAGCTGTTTTTT. Protein sequence: CASSLPGQGSGELFF.

The gene calls are TRBV6-5 and TRBJ2-7; 8 nucleotides line up with TRBD1. Germline CDR1 reads MNHEY; CDR2 reads SVGAGI. V was pared by 4 bases and J by 1 base, with 3 bases of the junction left unmatched. The CDR3 consists of 14 residues. This CDR3 is CASSWGTGSYEQYF. Written as DNA, the CDR3 is TGTGCCAGCAGTTGGGGGACAGGTTCCTACGAGCAGTACTTC.

J is TRBJ1-5 and V is TRBV11-2; D remains unclear. Germline V gene data show CDR1 as SGHAT and CDR2 as FQNNGV. V was clipped by 3 bases and J by 5 bases, with 8 bases between them. The CDR3 has 13 amino acids. CDR3 amino acids: CASSFRFDQPQHF. The CDR3 nucleotides are TGTGCCAGCAGCTTTCGGTTCGATCAGCCCCAGCATTTT.

The V and J genes are TRBV7-2 and TRBJ1-3, with no clear D. There are 13 residues in the CDR3. V was trimmed by 5 bases and J by 1 base, leaving 6 bases between them. Germline V gene lookup returns CDR1 SGHTA and CDR2 FQGNSA. The CDR3 DNA sequence: TGTGCCAGCAGCGGAGTATCTGGAAACACCATATATTTT. This gives the protein CASSGVSGNTIYF.

The V call is TRBV6-5, the J call TRBJ2-5, with D possibly TRBD2 on 5 matching bases. Germline V gene data show CDR1 as MNHEY and CDR2 as SVGAGI. Trimming left V 6 bases short and J 3 bases short, with 11 bases between. The CDR3 contains 13 residues. The CDR3 DNA is TGTGCCAGCAGGAAGGACTGGGAAGAGACCCAGTACTTC. Protein product: CASRKDWEETQYF.

The rearrangement links TRBV6-5 to TRBJ2-2; 9 nucleotides line up with TRBD2. V lost 8 bases to trimming and J lost 4 bases; unmatched junction nucleotides: 5. Germline loops: CDR1 MNHEY, CDR2 SVGAGI. CDR3 length: 14 amino acids. CDR3 sequence reads: CASGGRASTGELFF. The CDR3 DNA reads as TGTGCCAGCGGCGGGAGGGCCTCCACCGGGGAGCTGTTTTTT.